This TCR beta chain was sequenced during a study of regulatory T cells in long-lasting Graves disease. Study as a whole: Graves' cases, newly diagnosed, had used antithyroid drugs under 3 months.

Library construction for TCR beta used iRepertoire HTBI primers and Arm-PCR of CDR3 regions. TCRdb independently ran MiXCR on the multiplex PCR reads; one entry per CDR3 protein. The table has about 210,000 distinct CDR3 sequences, around 20% seen once. V was cut by 4 bases and J by 0 bases, with 14 bases left in between. Looked up from germline, CDR1 is SGHRS and CDR2 is YFSETQ. This CDR3 region has 16 residues. Documented time point: newly diagnosed GD, antithyroid drugs for less than 3 months. Scientists built the TCR library using RNA that was extracted from PBMCs. These data also featured in a second study, about T cells in Graves' hyperthyroidism and ophthalmopathy. That source adds: The patients, who ranged from 18 to 65 in age, presented with newly diagnosed hyperthyroidism lasting under 2 months.

This sequence originates from a woman aged 25-40 years with Graves disease. The chain recombines TRBV5-1 with TRBJ2-1; TRBD2 is a possible D gene (6 bases). The sample here was peripheral blood mononuclear cells (PBMCs), taken at new diagnosis, from a patient treated with antithyroid drugs. The CDR3 DNA reads as TGCGCCAGCAGCCATATAGCGGCCCCCTCCTACAATGAGCAGTTCTTC. This sequence encodes CASSHIAAPSYNEQFF.